This is a list of T cell receptor beta chains from one sample in a study of beta chain features in type 1 diabetes. The assay was immunoSEQ multiplex PCR, and TCRdb's table has in-frame clones only and misses some. This sample has around 120,000 clones, with approximately 15% found just once. Sequenced material: central memory CD4+ T cells from blood. These receptors came from a man aged 18 to 29 with type 1 diabetes. CDR3s include the opening cysteine and the closing phenylalanine or tryptophan. The D gene is left open where the match is weak. Size values are once, few and many counts, or a class for expanded clones, and some rows have none.

clone_size	v_call	j_call	d_call	cdr3_aa	cdr3_nt
NA	TRBV11-3	TRBJ2-1	NA	CASSAAGGYNEQFF	TGTGCCAGCAGCGCGGCAGGAGGTTACAATGAGCAGTTCTTC
many	TRBV6-5	TRBJ2-3	TRBD2	CASTSLAGGNTQYF	TGTGCCAGCACCTCATTAGCGGGGGGTAATACGCAGTATTTT
NA	TRBV6-1	TRBJ2-5	TRBD2	CATTTSGSGETQYF	TGTGCCACCACTACTAGCGGGAGCGGTGAGACCCAGTACTTC
NA	TRBV11-2	TRBJ2-3	NA	CASSLLPGLAQYF	TGTGCCAGCAGCTTACTTCCGGGACTCGCGCAGTATTTT
few	TRBV6-5	TRBJ2-7	TRBD1	CASSYVDRGKQYF	TGTGCCAGCAGTTACGTCGACAGGGGCAAGCAGTACTTC
NA	TRBV5-4	TRBJ2-5	TRBD2	CASSLPLGLAGEETQYF	TGTGCCAGCAGCTTGCCCCTCGGACTAGCGGGAGAAGAGACCCAGTACTTC
NA	TRBV7-3	TRBJ2-6	NA	CASSLLGSSGANVLTF	TGTGCCAGCAGCTTATTAGGGTCCTCTGGGGCCAACGTCCTGACTTTC
few	TRBV4-3	TRBJ1-6	NA	CASSTTGGYNSPLHF	TGCGCCAGCAGCACAACAGGTGGCTATAATTCACCCCTCCACTTT
few	TRBV4-2	TRBJ2-1	NA	CASSQVDVSGMEQFF	TGTGCCAGCAGCCAAGTTGACGTTTCTGGTATGGAGCAGTTCTTC
few	TRBV23-1	TRBJ2-7	TRBD2	CASSQLRTSGSFVEYEQYF	TGCGCCAGCAGTCAATTAAGGACTAGCGGGAGTTTCGTGGAGTACGAGCAGTACTTC
once	TRBV28	TRBJ2-7	NA	CASSLTGSLSYEQYF	TGTGCCAGCAGTTTAACCGGTTCGTTATCCTACGAGCAGTACTTC
NA	TRBV5-6	TRBJ1-2	NA	CASSQYTYGYTF	TGTGCCAGCAGCCAATACACTTATGGCTACACCTTC
NA	TRBV30	TRBJ2-2	NA	CAWSVVNTGELFF	TGTGCCTGGAGTGTGGTAAACACCGGGGAGCTGTTTTTT
NA	TRBV12-2	TRBJ1-1	NA	CASRLVGQLF	TGTGCAAGTCGCTTAGTGGGACAGCTCTTT
NA	TRBV6-4	TRBJ2-1	TRBD2	CASSRSGGGRDEQFF	TGTGCCAGCAGTCGAAGCGGGGGAGGCCGCGATGAGCAGTTCTTC
NA	TRBV7-9	TRBJ2-7	NA	CASSRASYEQYF	TGTGCCAGCAGCCGGGCCTCCTACGAGCAGTACTTC
few	TRBV5-1	TRBJ2-5	NA	CASSLAFEETQYF	TGCGCCAGCAGCTTGGCCTTTGAAGAGACCCAGTACTTC
few	TRBV5-4	TRBJ2-7	TRBD2	CASSPGTSGPYEQYF	TGTGCCAGCAGCCCCGGGACTAGCGGGCCCTACGAGCAGTACTTC
NA	TRBV2	TRBJ2-1	NA	CASSEGRISYNEQFF	TGTGCCAGCAGTGAAGGGAGGATTTCCTACAATGAGCAGTTCTTC
NA	TRBV7-2	TRBJ2-7	NA	CASSFDQTSYEQYF	TGTGCCAGCAGCTTCGATCAGACTTCCTACGAGCAGTACTTC
few	TRBV14	TRBJ2-2	NA	CASSQDLGTGELFF	TGTGCCAGCAGCCAAGATCTGGGGACAGGGGAGCTGTTTTTT
few	TRBV5-6	TRBJ2-7	TRBD1	CASSPDRGLEQYF	TGTGCCAGCAGCCCCGACAGGGGGCTCGAGCAGTACTTC
few	TRBV9	TRBJ2-1	TRBD2	CAQGVGGRNEQFF	TGTGCCCAGGGAGTTGGCGGGAGGAATGAGCAGTTCTTC
few	TRBV7-9	TRBJ1-1	NA	CASSLEANTEAFF	TGTGCCAGCAGCTTAGAGGCGAACACTGAAGCTTTCTTT
NA	TRBV7-6	TRBJ2-3	TRBD2	CASSRSFGTSGSRVADTQYF	TGTGCCAGCAGCCGAAGTTTCGGGACTAGCGGGAGTCGGGTCGCAGATACGCAGTATTTT
few	TRBV28	TRBJ2-4	TRBD1	CASRPGQGRSPSAKNIQYF	TGTGCCAGCAGACCCGGACAGGGGCGGTCTCCTTCAGCCAAAAACATTCAGTACTTC
few	TRBV11-1	TRBJ2-5	TRBD1	CASSPTGGEETQYF	TGTGCCAGCAGCCCGACAGGGGGGGAAGAGACCCAGTACTTC
NA	TRBV7-2	TRBJ1-5	NA	CASSKKGWDESNQPQHF	TGTGCCAGCAGTAAAAAGGGGTGGGACGAGAGCAATCAGCCCCAGCATTTT
NA	TRBV29-1	TRBJ1-2	NA	CSVGGPLGYGYTF	TGCAGCGTTGGCGGACCCTTGGGCTATGGCTACACCTTC